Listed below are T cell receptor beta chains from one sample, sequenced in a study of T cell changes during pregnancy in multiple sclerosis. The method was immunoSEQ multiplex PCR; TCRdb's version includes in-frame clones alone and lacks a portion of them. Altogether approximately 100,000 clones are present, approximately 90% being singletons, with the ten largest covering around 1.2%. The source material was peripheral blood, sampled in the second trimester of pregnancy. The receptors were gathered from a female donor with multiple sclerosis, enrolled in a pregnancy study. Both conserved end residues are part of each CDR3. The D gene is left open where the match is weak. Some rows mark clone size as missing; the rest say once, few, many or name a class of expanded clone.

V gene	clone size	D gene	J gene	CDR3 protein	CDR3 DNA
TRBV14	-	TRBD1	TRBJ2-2	CASSQVGGTGTTGELFF	TGTGCCAGCAGCCAAGTGGGAGGGACAGGGACCACCGGGGAGCTGTTTTTT
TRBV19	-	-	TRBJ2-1	CASRPRDSRGSEQFF	TGTGCCAGCCGGCCCCGGGACTCCCGGGGGAGTGAGCAGTTCTTC
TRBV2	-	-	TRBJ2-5	CASRQVGETQYF	TGTGCCAGCAGACAGGTTGGAGAGACCCAGTACTTC
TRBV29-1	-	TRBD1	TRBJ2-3	CSVRRPGQTPDTQYF	TGCAGCGTAAGAAGACCGGGACAGACTCCAGATACGCAGTATTTT
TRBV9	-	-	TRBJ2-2	CASSVGWGQPSDTGELFF	TGTGCCAGCAGCGTAGGGTGGGGGCAGCCGTCGGACACCGGGGAGCTGTTTTTT
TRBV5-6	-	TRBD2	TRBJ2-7	CASSSAPGTSGAYEQYF	TGTGCCAGCAGCTCGGCCCCCGGGACTAGCGGAGCCTACGAGCAGTACTTC
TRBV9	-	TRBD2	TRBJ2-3	CASSIGLGGGDTQYF	TGTGCCAGCAGCATCGGACTAGGCGGAGGGGATACGCAGTATTTT
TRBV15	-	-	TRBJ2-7	CATSRGFPEPEQYF	TGTGCCACCAGCAGAGGCTTCCCAGAACCCGAGCAGTACTTC
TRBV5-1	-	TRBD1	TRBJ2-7	CASSLVSGQSYEQYF	TGCGCCAGCAGCTTGGTATCGGGACAGAGCTACGAGCAGTACTTC
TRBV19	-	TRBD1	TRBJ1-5	CASSIGPRDRGPVGSNQPQHF	TGTGCCAGTAGTATAGGCCCCCGGGACAGGGGGCCGGTGGGTAGCAATCAGCCCCAGCATTTT
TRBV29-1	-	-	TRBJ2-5	CSGGMGAKTQYF	TGCAGCGGCGGTATGGGGGCGAAGACCCAGTACTTC
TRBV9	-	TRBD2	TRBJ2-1	CASSVDILGGNNEQFF	TGTGCCAGCAGCGTAGATATCCTGGGGGGGAACAATGAGCAGTTCTTC
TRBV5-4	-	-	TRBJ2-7	CASSSETGRSSYEQYF	TGTGCCAGCAGCTCAGAGACAGGGAGGAGCTCCTACGAGCAGTACTTC
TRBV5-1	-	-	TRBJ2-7	CASSFGSVYEQYF	TGCGCCAGCAGCTTCGGGTCTGTTTACGAGCAGTACTTC
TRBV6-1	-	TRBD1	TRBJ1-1	CASSPRQGADTEAFF	TGTGCCAGCAGTCCCCGACAGGGGGCGGACACTGAAGCTTTCTTT
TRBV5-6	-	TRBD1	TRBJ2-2	CASSLSRGRDITGELFF	TGTGCCAGCAGCTTGAGCAGGGGGCGCGATATCACCGGGGAGCTGTTTTTT
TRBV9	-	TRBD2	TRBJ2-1	CASSGLAGGLYNEQFF	TGTGCCAGCAGCGGGCTAGCGGGAGGTCTCTACAATGAGCAGTTCTTC
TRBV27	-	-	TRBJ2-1	CASSTSGLAGSSYNEQFF	-
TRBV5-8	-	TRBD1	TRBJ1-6	CASSLGQGYNSPLHF	TGTGCCAGCAGCTTGGGACAGGGTTATAATTCACCCCTCCACTTT
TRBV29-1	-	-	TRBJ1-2	CSVESVNYGYTF	TGCAGCGTTGAATCTGTTAACTATGGCTACACCTTC
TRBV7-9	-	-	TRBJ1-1	CASTSTNAEAFF	TGTGCCAGCACCTCCACTAACGCTGAAGCTTTCTTT
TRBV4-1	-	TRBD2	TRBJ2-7	CASSQAEGLAGGRSYEQYF	TGCGCCAGCAGCCAAGCGGAGGGGCTAGCGGGAGGCCGTTCCTACGAGCAGTACTTC
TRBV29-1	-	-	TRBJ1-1	CSVELVEAFF	TGCAGCGTTGAACTTGTTGAAGCTTTCTTT
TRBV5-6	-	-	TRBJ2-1	CASSPPQRFNNEQFF	TGTGCCAGCAGCCCCCCCCAGCGGTTTAACAATGAGCAGTTCTTC
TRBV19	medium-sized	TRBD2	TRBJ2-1	CASSSGGNNEQFF	TGTGCCAGTTCTAGCGGGGGGAACAATGAGCAGTTCTTC
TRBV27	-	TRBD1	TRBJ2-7	CASSSLAGQGAGYEQYF	TGTGCCAGCAGTTCCTTGGCAGGACAGGGGGCAGGGTACGAGCAGTACTTC
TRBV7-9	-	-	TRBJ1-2	CASSPFRESNYGYTF	TGTGCCAGCAGCCCGTTCCGTGAGTCTAACTATGGCTACACCTTC
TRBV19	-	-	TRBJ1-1	CASSMVGVAEAFF	TGTGCCAGTAGTATGGTAGGGGTCGCTGAAGCTTTCTTT
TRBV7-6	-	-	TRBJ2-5	CASSLGTQGVRETQYF	TGTGCCAGCAGCTTAGGTACCCAGGGCGTAAGAGAGACCCAGTACTTC
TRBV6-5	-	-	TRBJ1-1	CASRPLGLNTEAFF	TGTGCCAGCAGGCCCCTGGGGCTGAACACTGAAGCTTTCTTT
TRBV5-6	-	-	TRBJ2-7	CASSPNLGRAAYEQYF	TGTGCCAGCAGCCCGAACCTAGGGCGGGCCGCCTACGAGCAGTACTTC
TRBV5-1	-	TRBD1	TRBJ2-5	CASSWGTGTETQYF	TGCGCCAGCAGCTGGGGGACAGGGACAGAGACCCAGTACTTC
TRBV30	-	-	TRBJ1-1	CAWSDSNTEAFF	TGTGCCTGGAGTGACAGTAACACTGAAGCTTTCTTT
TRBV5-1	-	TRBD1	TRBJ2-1	CASSFAGGYNEQFF	TGCGCCAGCAGCTTCGCAGGGGGATACAATGAGCAGTTCTTC
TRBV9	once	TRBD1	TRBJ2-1	CASSVGTGYNEQFF	TGTGCCAGCAGCGTGGGGACAGGGTACAATGAGCAGTTCTTC
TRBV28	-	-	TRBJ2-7	CASRDTPYEQYF	TGTGCCAGCAGGGACACTCCCTACGAGCAGTACTTC
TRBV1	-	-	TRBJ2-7	CTSSQEAGRGCEQYF	TGCACCAGCAGCCAAGAGGCAGGCAGGGGCTGTGAGCAGTACTTC
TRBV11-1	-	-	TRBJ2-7	CASGSSPLYEQYF	TGTGCCAGCGGGTCTAGTCCGCTCTACGAGCAGTACTTC
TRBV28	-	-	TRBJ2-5	CARTQGRETQYF	TGTGCCAGAACACAGGGGAGGGAGACCCAGTACTTC
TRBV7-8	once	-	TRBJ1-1	CASGTGLTEAFF	TGTGCCAGCGGAACAGGGTTAACTGAAGCTTTCTTT
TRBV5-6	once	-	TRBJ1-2	CASSFSGNYGYTF	TGTGCCAGCAGCTTTAGCGGTAACTATGGCTACACCTTC
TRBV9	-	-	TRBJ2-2	CASSPRRSGGEDTGELFF	TGTGCCAGCAGCCCCCGCCGCTCCGGAGGGGAGGACACCGGGGAGCTGTTTTTT
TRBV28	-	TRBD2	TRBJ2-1	CASSPLVERGGDEQFF	TGTGCCAGCAGTCCTCTGGTAGAGCGGGGTGGAGATGAGCAGTTCTTC
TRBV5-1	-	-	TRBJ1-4	CASSLGGTTNEKLFF	TGCGCCAGCAGCTTGGGGGGGACTACTAATGAAAAACTGTTTTTT
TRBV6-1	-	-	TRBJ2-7	CASTRTVSSYEQYF	TGTGCCAGCACTCGGACAGTTTCGTCCTACGAGCAGTACTTC
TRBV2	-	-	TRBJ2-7	CASSEGADPSYEQYF	TGTGCCAGCAGTGAAGGAGCGGACCCTTCCTACGAGCAGTACTTC
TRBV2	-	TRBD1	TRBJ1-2	CASSEAMGQIYGYTF	TGTGCCAGCAGTGAAGCAATGGGACAGATCTATGGCTACACCTTC
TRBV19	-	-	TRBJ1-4	CASSPGGTQREKLFF	TGTGCCAGTAGCCCCGGAGGGACCCAGAGGGAAAAACTGTTTTTT
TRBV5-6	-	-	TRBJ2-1	CASSLGRGEQFF	TGTGCCAGCAGCTTAGGGCGGGGCGAGCAGTTCTTC
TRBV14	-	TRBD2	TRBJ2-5	CASSQEVAGSGEETQYF	TGTGCCAGCAGCCAAGAAGTTGCTGGAAGCGGGGAAGAGACCCAGTACTTC
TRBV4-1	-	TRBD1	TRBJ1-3	CASSQTPDRLSGNTIYF	TGCGCCAGCAGCCAAACTCCGGACAGGCTATCTGGAAACACCATATATTTT